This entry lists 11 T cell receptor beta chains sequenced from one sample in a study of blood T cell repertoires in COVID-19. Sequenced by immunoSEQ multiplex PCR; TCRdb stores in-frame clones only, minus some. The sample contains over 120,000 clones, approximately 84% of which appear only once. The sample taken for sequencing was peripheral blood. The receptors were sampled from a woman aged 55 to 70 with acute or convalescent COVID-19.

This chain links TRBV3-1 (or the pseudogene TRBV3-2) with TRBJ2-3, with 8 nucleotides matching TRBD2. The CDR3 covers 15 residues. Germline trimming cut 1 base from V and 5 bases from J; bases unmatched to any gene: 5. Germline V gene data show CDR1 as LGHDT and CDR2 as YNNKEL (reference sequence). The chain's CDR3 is CASSQAGGPLDTQYF. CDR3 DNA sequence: TGTGCCAGCAGCCAAGCGGGAGGGCCTTTAGATACGCAGTATTTT.

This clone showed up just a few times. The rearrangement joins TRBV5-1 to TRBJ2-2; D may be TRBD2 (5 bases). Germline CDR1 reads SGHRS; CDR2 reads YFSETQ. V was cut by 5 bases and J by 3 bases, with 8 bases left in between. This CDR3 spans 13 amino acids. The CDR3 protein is CASRLGHTGELFF. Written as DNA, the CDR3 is TGCGCCAGCAGACTAGGACACACCGGGGAGCTGTTTTTT.

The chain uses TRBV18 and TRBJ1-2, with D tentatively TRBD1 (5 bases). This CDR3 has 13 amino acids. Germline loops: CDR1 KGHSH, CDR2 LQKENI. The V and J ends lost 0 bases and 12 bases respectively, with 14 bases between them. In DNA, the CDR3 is TGTGCCAGCTCACCACCGTCCAGGGAGGTACACACCTTC. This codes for CASSPPSREVHTF. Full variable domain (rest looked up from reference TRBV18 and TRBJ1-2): NAGVMQNPRHLVRRRGQEARLRCSPMKGHSHVYWYRQLPEEGLKFMVYLQKENIIDESGMPKERFSAEFPKEGPSILRIQQVVRGDSAAYFCASSPPSREVHTFGSGTRLTVV.

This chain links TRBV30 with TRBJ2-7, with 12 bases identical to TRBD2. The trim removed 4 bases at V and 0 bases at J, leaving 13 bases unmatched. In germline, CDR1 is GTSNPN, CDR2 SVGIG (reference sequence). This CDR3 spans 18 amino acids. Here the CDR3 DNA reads TGTGCCTGGAAAGGGGTAATAGGGACTAGCGGGTCCTCCTACGAGCAGTACTTC. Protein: CAWKGVIGTSGSSYEQYF.

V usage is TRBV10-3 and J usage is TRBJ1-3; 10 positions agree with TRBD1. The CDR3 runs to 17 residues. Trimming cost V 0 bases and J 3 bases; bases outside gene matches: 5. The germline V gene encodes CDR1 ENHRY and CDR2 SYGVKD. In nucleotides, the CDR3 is TGTGCCATCAGTGAGTCGGGACAGGGGATAGGTGGAAACACCATATATTTT. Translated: CAISESGQGIGGNTIYF.

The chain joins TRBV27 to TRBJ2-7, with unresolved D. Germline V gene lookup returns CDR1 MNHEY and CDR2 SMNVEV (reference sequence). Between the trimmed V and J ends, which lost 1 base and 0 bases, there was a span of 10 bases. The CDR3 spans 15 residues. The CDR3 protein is CASSLFGSPSYEQYF. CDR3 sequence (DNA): TGTGCCAGCAGTTTATTCGGTAGTCCCTCCTACGAGCAGTACTTC.

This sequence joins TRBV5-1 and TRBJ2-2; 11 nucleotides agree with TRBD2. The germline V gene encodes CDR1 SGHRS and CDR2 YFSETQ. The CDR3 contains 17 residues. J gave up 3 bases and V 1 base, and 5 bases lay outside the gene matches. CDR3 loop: CASSLTSGSSYTGELFF. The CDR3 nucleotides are TGCGCCAGCAGCTTGACTAGCGGGAGTTCTTACACCGGGGAGCTGTTTTTT.

CDR3 in DNA: TGCGCCAGCGCCTCGTTTGAACTAGCGGGGGCTTACAATGAGCAGTTCTTC. Residues: CASASFELAGAYNEQFF. The chain uses TRBV5-1 and TRBJ2-1; 11 positions agree with TRBD2. In germline, CDR1 is SGHRS, CDR2 YFSETQ. CDR3 length: 17 amino acids. The J segment lost 4 bases and the V segment lost 7 bases, leaving 13 bases of the junction unmatched.

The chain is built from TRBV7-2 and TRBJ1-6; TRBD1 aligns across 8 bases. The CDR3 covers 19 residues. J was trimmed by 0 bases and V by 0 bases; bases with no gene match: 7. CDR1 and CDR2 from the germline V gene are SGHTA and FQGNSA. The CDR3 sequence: CASSLAGQGLSSYNSPLHF. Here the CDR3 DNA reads TGTGCCAGCAGCTTAGCCGGACAGGGACTGAGCTCCTATAATTCACCCCTCCACTTT.

CDR3 nucleotides: TGTGCCAGCGCTCGGACACTTAATGAAAAACTGTTTTTT. Its translation is CASARTLNEKLFF. The chain is built from TRBV3-1 (or the pseudogene TRBV3-2) and TRBJ1-4; D may be TRBD1 (5 bases). This CDR3 is 13 amino acids long. Trimming pared 8 bases from V and 4 bases from J, leaving 11 bases between. From germline, CDR1 is LGHDT and CDR2 YNNKEL (reference sequence).

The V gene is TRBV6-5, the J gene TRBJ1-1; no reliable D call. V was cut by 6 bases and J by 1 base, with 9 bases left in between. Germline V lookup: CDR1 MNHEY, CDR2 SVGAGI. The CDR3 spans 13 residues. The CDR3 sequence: CASRAGWNTEAFF. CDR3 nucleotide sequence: TGTGCCAGCAGGGCAGGATGGAACACTGAAGCTTTCTTT.